This entry describes one T cell receptor beta chain. The sample comes from a study of control samples from healthy donors and cancer patients. Trimming shortened V by 1 base and J by 2 bases, and 5 bases separated the two germline ends. From germline, CDR1 is SNHLY and CDR2 FYNNEI. The CDR3 runs to 13 residues. Using immunoSEQ multiplex PCR, the repertoire was profiled, and TCRdb retains in-frame clones only, with some absent. The sample comprises more than 140,000 clones, 94% of which are singletons, and about an eighth rests with the top ten. V usage is TRBV2 and J usage is TRBJ1-1; unclear D gene. Sequencing used blood. The TCR comes from a man between 35 and 55 years old in good health. The CDR3 DNA is TGTGCCAGCAGTGAAGACGTAAACACTGAAGCTTTCTTT. As protein: CASSEDVNTEAFF.